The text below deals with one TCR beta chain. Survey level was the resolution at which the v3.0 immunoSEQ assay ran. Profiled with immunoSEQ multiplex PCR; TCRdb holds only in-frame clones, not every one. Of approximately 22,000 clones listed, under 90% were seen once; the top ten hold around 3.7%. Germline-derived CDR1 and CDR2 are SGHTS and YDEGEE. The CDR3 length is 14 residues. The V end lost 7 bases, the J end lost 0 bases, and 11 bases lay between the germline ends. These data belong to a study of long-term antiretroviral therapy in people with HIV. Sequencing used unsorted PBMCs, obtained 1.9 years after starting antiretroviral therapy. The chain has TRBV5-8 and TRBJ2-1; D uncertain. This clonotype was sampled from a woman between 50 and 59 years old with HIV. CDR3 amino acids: CASGRVFSYNEQFF. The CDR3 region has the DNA TGTGCCAGCGGTAGAGTCTTCTCCTACAATGAGCAGTTCTTC.